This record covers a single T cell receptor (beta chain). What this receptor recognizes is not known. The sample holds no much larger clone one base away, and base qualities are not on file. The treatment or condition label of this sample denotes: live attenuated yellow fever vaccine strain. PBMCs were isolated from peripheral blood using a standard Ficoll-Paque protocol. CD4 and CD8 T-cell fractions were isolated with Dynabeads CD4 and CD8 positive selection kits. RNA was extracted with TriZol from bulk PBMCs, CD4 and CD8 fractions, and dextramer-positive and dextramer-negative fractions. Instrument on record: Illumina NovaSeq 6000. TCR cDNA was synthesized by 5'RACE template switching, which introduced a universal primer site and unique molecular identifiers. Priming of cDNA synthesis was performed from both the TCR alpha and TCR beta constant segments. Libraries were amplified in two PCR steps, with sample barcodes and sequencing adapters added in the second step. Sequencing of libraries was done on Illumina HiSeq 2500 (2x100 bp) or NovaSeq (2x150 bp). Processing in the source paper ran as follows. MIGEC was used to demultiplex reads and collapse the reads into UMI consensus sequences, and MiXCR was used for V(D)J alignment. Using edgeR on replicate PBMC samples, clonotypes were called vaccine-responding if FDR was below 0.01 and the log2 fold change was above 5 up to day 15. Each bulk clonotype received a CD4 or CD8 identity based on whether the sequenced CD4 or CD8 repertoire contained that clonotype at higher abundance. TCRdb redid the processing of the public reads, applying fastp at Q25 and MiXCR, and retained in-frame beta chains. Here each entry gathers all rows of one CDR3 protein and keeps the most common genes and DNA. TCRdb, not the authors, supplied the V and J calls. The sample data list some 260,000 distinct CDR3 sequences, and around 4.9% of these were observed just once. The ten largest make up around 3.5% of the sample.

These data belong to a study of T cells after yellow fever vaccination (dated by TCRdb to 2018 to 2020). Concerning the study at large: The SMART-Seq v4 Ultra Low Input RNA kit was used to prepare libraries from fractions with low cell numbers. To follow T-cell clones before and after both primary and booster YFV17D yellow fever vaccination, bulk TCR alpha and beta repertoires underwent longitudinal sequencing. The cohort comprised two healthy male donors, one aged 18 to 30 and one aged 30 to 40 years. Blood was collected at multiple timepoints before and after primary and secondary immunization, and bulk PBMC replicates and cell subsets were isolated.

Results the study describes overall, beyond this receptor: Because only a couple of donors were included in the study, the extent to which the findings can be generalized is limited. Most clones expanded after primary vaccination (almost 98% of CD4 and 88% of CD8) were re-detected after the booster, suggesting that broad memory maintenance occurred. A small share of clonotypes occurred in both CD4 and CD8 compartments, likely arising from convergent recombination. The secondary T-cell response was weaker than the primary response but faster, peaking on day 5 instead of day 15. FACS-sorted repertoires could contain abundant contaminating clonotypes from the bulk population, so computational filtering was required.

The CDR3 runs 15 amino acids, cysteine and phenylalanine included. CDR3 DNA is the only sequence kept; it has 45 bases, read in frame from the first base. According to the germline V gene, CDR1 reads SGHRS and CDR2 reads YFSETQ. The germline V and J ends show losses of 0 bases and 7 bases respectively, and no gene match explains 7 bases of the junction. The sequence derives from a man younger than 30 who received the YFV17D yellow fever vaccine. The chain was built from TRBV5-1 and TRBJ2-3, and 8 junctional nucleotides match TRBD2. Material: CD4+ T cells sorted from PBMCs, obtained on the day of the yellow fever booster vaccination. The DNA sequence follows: TGCGCCAGCAGCTTGGGTAGCGGGGTGTTGAATACGCAGTATTTT. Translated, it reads CASSLGSGVLNTQYF.